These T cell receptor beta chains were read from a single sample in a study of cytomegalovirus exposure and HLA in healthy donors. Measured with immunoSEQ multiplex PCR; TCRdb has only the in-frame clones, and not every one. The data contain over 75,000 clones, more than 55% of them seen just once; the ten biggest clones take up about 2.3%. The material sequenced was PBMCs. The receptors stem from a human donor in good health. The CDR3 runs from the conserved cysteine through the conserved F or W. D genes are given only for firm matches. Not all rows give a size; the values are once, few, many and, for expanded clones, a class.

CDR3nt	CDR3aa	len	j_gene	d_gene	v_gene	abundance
TGTGCCAGCTCAAGAAGGGGGGGAGAAGAAAAACTGTTTTTT	CASSRRGGEEKLFF	14	TRBJ1-4	-	TRBV7-2	-
TGCGCCAGCAGCCCACTAGCGGGGGGAATGGATACGCAGTATTTT	CASSPLAGGMDTQYF	15	TRBJ2-3	TRBD2	TRBV4-3	-
TGCGCCAGCAGCTTGGACAGGGACTATGGCTACACCTTC	CASSLDRDYGYTF	13	TRBJ1-2	-	TRBV5-1	few
TGTGCCAGCAGTGACGGTGGGGGCAGTTCACCCCTCCACTTT	CASSDGGGSSPLHF	14	TRBJ1-6	-	TRBV6-4	-
TGTGCCAGCAGCCAAGTTCAGGGGAACACTGAAGCTTTCTTT	CASSQVQGNTEAFF	14	TRBJ1-1	-	TRBV4-2	-
TGCGCCAGCAGCCCCTCCGGGACAGGGGGCAGGGTCCTGACTTTC	CASSPSGTGGRVLTF	15	TRBJ2-6	TRBD1	TRBV4-3	-
TGTGCCAGCCAGGGACAGCTCTGGGAGCAGTACTTC	CASQGQLWEQYF	12	TRBJ2-7	TRBD1	TRBV10-3	-
TGCGCCAGCAGCCAGGGTAGGGGACTAGTAGGAGACAATGAGCAGTTCTTC	CASSQGRGLVGDNEQFF	17	TRBJ2-1	TRBD2	TRBV4-3	-
TGTGCCAGCTTACCCAGGGCAACTAATGAAAAACTGTTTTTT	CASLPRATNEKLFF	14	TRBJ1-4	-	TRBV2	-
TGTGCCAGCAGCTCACAGGTAAACACTGAAGCTTTCTTT	CASSSQVNTEAFF	13	TRBJ1-1	-	TRBV11-3	once
TGTGCCAGCAACGATTCCCCAGGGAACAGGGTCTCTTCACCCCTCCACTTT	CASNDSPGNRVSSPLHF	17	TRBJ1-6	-	TRBV7-2	-
TGTGCCAGCAGTGATAACAGCATGAACACTGAAGCTTTCTTT	CASSDNSMNTEAFF	14	TRBJ1-1	-	TRBV6-4	-
TGTGCCAGCAGTTCGCGGACTAGCGTGAACACCGGGGAGCTGTTTTTT	CASSSRTSVNTGELFF	16	TRBJ2-2	TRBD2	TRBV7-8	few
TGTGCCAGCAGCTCGAACCGACTCCGACAAGAGACCCAGTACTTC	CASSSNRLRQETQYF	15	TRBJ2-5	-	TRBV7-9	-
TGTGCCAGCAGCTTGGGGACCGGGACTGGAGCTTTCTTT	CASSLGTGTGAFF	13	TRBJ1-1	-	TRBV5-6	-